This T cell receptor beta chain was sequenced in a study of blood T cell dynamics during melanoma immunotherapy. Study in general: First-line therapy was either pembrolizumab or nivolumab with ipilimumab for metastatic melanoma.

The protocol was immunoSEQ multiplex PCR, while the TCRdb copy is restricted to in-frame clones and leaves out a portion. The table records 9,700 or so clones, roughly 89% of them present only once. Germline CDR1 and CDR2: SNHLY and FYNNEI. This CDR3 is built from 16 residues. Time point specified: pre-treatment baseline. This sequence joins TRBV2 and TRBJ2-5; D may match TRBD1 or TRBD2 (8 bases each). Judging by the DNA end, TRBJ2-7 fits better; the J call may be wrong. This specimen consisted of blood, obtained from a patient treated with checkpoint blockade. The receptor was isolated from a human donor with melanoma. The CDR3 coding sequence is TGTGCCAGCAGCCACAGGGGGGCTAGCGGGTATATCGAGCAGTACTTC. Encoded protein: CASSHRGASGYIEQYF.